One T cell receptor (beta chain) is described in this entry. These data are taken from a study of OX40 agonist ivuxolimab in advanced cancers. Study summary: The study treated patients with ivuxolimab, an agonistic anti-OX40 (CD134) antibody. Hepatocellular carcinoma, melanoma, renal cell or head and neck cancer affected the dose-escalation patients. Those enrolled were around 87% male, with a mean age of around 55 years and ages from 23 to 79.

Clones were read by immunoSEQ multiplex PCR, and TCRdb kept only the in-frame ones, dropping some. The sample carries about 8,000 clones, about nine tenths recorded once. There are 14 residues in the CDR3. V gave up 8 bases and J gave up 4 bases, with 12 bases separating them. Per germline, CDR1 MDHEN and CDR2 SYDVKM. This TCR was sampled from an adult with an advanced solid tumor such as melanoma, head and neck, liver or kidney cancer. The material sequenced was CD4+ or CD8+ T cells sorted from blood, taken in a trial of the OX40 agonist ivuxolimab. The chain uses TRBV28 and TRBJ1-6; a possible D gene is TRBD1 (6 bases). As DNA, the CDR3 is TGTGCCAGCTCACAAGGGGGTTATAATTCACCCCTCCACTTT. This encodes CASSQGGYNSPLHF.